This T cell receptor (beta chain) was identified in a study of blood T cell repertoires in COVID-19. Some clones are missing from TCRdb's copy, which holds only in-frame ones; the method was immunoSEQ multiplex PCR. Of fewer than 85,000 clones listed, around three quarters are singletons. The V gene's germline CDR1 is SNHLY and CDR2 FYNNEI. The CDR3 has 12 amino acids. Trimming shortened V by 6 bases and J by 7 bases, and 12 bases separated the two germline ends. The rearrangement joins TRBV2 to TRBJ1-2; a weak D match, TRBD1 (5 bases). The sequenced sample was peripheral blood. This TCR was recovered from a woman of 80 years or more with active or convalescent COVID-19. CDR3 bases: TGTGCCAGCAGCATGGGGGGTCCTGGCTACACCTTC. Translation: CASSMGGPGYTF.